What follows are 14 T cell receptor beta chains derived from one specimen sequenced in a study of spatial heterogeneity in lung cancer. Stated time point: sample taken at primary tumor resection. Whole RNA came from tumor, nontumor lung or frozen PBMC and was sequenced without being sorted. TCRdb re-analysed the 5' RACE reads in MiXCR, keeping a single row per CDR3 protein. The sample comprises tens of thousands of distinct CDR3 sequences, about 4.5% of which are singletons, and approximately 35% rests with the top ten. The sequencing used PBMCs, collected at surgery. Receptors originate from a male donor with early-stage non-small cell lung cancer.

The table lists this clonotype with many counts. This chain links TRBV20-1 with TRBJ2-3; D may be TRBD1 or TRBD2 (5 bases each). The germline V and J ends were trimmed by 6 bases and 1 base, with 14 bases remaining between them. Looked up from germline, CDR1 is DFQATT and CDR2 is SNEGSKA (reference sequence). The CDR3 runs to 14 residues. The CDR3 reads CSALRVRGTDTQYF. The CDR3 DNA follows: TGCAGTGCGCTGAGGGTCAGGGGCACAGATACGCAGTATTTT.

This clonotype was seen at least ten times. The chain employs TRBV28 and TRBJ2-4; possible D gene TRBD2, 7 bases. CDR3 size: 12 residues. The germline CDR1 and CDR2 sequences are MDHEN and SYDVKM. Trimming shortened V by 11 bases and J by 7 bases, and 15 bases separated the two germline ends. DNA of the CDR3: TGTGCCGCGGGGGCCGGGGGGAACATTCAGTACTTC. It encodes CAAGAGGNIQYF.

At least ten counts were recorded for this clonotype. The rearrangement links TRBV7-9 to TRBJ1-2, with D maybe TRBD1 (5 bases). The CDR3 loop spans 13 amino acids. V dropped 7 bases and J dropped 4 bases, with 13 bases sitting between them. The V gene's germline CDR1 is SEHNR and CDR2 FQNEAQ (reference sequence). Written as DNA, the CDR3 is TGTGCCAGCACCTCCGCGGGGCCCTATGGCTACACCTTC. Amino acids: CASTSAGPYGYTF.

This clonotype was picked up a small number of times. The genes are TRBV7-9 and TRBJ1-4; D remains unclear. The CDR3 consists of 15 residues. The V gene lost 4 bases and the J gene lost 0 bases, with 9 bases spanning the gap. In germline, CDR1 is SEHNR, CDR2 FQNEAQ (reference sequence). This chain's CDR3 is CASSWWTATNEKLFF. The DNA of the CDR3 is TGTGCCAGCAGCTGGTGGACGGCAACTAATGAAAAACTGTTTTTT.

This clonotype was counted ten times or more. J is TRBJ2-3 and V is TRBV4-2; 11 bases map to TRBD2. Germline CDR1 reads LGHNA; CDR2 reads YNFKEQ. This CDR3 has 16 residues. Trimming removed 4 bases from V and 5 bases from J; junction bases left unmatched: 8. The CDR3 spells CASSPLAGGPGDTQYF. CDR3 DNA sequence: TGTGCCAGCAGCCCTTTAGCGGGAGGGCCAGGAGATACGCAGTATTTT.

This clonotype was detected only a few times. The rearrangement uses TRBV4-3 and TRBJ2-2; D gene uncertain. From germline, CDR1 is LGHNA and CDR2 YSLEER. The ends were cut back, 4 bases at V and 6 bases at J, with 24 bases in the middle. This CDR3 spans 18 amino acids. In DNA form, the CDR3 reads TGCGCCAGCAGCCGATCCCCCTTTCGACTCCGCCGGGCCGGGGAGCTGTTTTTT. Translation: CASSRSPFRLRRAGELFF.

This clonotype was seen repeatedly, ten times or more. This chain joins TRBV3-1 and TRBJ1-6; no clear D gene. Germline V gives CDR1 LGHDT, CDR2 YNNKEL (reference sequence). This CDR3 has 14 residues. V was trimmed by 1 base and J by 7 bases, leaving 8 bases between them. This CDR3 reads CASSQGLENSPLHF. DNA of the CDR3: TGTGCCAGCAGCCAAGGTTTAGAGAATTCACCCCTCCACTTT.

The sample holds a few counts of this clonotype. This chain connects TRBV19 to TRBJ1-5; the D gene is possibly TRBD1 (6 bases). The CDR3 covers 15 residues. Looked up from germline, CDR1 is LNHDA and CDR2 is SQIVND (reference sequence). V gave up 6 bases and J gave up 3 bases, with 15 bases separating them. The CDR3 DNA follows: TGTGCCAGTAGGAAATTGACAGGCTCCAATCAGCCCCAGCATTTT. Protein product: CASRKLTGSNQPQHF.

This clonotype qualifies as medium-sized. In nucleotides, the CDR3 is TGTGCCAGCAGCCCTGGATCCATTTCAAATGAGCAGTTCTTC. Encoded protein: CASSPGSISNEQFF. The chain couples TRBV7-9 to TRBJ2-1; D remains ambiguous. Germline V gene data show CDR1 as SEHNR and CDR2 as FQNEAQ (reference sequence). CDR3 size: 14 residues. V lost 5 bases and J lost 7, with 15 bases in between.

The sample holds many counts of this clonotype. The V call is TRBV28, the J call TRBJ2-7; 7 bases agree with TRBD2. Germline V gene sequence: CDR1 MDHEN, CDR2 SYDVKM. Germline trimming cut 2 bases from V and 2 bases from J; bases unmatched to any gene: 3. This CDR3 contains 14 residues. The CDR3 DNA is TGTGCCAGCAGTTTAGCGGGAGTTCCCTACGAGCAGTACTTC. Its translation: CASSLAGVPYEQYF.

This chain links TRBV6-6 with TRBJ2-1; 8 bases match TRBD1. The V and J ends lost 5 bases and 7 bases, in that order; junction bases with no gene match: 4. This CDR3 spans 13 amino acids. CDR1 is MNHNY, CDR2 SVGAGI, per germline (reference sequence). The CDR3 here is CASSQDRVNEQFF. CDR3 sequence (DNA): TGTGCCAGCAGTCAGGACAGGGTTAATGAGCAGTTCTTC.

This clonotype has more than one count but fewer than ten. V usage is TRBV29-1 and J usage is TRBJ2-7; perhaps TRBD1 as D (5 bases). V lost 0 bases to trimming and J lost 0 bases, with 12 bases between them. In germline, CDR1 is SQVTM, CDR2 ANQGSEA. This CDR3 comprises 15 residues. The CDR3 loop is CSVEEGDRSSYEQYF. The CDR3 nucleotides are TGCAGCGTTGAAGAAGGAGACAGAAGCTCCTACGAGCAGTACTTC.

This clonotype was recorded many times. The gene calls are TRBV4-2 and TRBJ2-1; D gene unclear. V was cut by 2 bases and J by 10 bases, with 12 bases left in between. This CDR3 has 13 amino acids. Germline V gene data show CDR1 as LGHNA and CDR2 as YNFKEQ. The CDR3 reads CASSQNRLGEQFF. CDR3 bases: TGTGCCAGCAGCCAAAACCGTCTGGGGGAGCAGTTCTTC.

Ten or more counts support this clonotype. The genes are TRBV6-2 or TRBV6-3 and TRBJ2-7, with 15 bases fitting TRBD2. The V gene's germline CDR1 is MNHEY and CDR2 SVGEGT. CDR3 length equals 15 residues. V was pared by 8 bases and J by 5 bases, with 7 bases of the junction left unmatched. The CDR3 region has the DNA TGTGCCAGCCTCGGACTAGCGGGAGGGCGGAACGAGCAGTACTTC. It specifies CASLGLAGGRNEQYF.